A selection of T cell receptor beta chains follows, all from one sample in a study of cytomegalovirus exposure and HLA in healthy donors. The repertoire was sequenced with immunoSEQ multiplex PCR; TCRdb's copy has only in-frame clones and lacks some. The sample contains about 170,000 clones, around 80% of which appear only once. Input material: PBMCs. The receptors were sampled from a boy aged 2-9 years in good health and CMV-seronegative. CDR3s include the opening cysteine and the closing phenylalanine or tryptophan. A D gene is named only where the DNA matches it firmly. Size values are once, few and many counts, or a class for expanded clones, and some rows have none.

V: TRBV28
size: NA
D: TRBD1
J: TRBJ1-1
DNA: TGTGCCAGCACCCAGACAGGGGTGGGTTACACTGAAGCTTTCTTT
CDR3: CASTQTGVGYTEAFF

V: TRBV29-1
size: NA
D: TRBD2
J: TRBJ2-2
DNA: TGCAGCGTTGCGTATCGACTAGCGGGGTTAACCGGGGAGCTGTTTTTT
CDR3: CSVAYRLAGLTGELFF

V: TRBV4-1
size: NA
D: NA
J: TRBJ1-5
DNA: TGCGCCAGCAGCCATCGCCGGACACCTTATAGCAATCAGCCCCAGCATTTT
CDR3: CASSHRRTPYSNQPQHF

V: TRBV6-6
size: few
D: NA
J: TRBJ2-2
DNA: TGTGCCAGCAGTTCCGCATACAAGGGGACCGGGGAGCTGTTTTTT
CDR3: CASSSAYKGTGELFF

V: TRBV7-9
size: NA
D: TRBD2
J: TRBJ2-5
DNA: TGTGCCAGCAGCTTACGCTCTAGCGGGGGAGGGGAGACCCAGTACTTC
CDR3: CASSLRSSGGGETQYF

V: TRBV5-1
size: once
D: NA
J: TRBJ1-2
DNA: TGCGCCAGCAGCTTACAGGGAGATGGCTACACCTTC
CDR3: CASSLQGDGYTF

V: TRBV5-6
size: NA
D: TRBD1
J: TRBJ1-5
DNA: TGTGCCAGCAGCGCGGGGACAGGTAGCAATCAGCCCCAGCATTTT
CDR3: CASSAGTGSNQPQHF

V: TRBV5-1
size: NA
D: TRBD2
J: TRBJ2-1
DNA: TGCGCCAGCAGCTTGATCCCACTACTAGCGGGACCATCCTACAATGAGCAGTTCTTC
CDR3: CASSLIPLLAGPSYNEQFF

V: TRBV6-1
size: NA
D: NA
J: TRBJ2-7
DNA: TGTGCCAGCAGTCCCGGACAGCTTCCCTACGAGCAGTACTTC
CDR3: CASSPGQLPYEQYF

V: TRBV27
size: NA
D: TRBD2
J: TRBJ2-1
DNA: TGTGCCAGCAGCCTTGCAACTAGCGGGGCCCCGAGTGAGCAGTTCTTC
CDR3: CASSLATSGAPSEQFF

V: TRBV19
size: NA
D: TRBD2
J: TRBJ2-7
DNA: TGTGCCAGTAGTATAGCGGGAGGTTCCTACGAGCAGTACTTC
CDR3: CASSIAGGSYEQYF

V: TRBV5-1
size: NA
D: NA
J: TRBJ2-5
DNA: TGCGCCAGCAGCGGGGGGGCCGTAGAGACCCAGTACTTC
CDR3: CASSGGAVETQYF

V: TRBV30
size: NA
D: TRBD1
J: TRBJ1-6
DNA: TGTGCCTGGAGTGGACAGGGGAATTCACCCCTCCACTTT
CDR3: CAWSGQGNSPLHF

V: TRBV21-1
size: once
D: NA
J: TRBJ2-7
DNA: TGTGCCAGCAGCAAAGAAAGATCTACAGGGGGCTACGAGCAGTACTTC
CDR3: CASSKERSTGGYEQYF

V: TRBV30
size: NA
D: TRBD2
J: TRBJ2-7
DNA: TGTGCCTGGAGACGACTAGCGGGAGCATCCGAGCAGTACTTC
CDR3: CAWRRLAGASEQYF

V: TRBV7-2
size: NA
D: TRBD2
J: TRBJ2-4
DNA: TGTGCCAGCAGCGGGACTAGCGGTATAGCCAAAAACATTCAGTACTTC
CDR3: CASSGTSGIAKNIQYF

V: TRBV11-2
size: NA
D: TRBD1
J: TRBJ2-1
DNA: TGTGCCAGCAGCTCCCGGGACAGGGGGGTAGGCTGGCAGTTCTTC
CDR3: CASSSRDRGVGWQFF

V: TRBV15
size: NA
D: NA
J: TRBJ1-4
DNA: TGTGCCACCAGCAGCAGGGGACCAACCAGTGAAAAACTGTTTTTT
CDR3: CATSSRGPTSEKLFF